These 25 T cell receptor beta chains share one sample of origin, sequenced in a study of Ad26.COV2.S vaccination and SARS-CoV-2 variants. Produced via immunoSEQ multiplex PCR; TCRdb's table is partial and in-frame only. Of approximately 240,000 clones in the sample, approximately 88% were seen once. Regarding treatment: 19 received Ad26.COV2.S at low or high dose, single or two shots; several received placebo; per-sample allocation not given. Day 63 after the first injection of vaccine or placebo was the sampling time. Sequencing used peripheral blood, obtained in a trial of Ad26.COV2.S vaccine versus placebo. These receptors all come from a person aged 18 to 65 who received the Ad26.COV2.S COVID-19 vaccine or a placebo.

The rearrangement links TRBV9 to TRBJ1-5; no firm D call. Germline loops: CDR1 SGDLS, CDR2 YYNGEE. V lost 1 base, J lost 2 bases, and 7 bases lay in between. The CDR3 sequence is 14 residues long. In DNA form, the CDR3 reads TGTGCCAGCAGCGTATCCGGTGGCAATCAGCCCCAGCATTTT. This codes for CASSVSGGNQPQHF.

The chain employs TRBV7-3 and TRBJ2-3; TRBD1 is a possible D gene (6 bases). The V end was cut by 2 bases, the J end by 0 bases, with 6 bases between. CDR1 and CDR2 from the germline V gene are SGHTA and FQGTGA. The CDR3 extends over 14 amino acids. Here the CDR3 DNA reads TGTGCCAGCAGCTTAGACAGGAGCACAGATACGCAGTATTTT. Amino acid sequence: CASSLDRSTDTQYF. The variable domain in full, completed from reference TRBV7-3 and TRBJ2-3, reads GAGVSQTPSNKVTEKGKYVELRCDPISGHTALYWYRQSLGQGPEFLIYFQGTGAADDSGLPNDRFFAVRPEGSVSTLKIQRTERGDSAVYLCASSLDRSTDTQYFGPGTRLTVL.

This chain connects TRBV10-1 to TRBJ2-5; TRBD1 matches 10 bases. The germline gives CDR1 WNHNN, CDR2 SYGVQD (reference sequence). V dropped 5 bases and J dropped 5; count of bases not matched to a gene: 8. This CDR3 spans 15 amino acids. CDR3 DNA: TGCGCCAGCAGTACGGACAGGGGGTCAAAGGAGACCCAGTACTTC. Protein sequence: CASSTDRGSKETQYF.

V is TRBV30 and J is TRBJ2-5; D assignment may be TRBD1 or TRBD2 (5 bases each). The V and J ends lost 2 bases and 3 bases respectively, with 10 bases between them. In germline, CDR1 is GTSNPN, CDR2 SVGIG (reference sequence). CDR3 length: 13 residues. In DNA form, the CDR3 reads TGTGCCTGGAGTACCCGGGGCAAAGAGACCCAGTACTTC. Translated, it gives CAWSTRGKETQYF.

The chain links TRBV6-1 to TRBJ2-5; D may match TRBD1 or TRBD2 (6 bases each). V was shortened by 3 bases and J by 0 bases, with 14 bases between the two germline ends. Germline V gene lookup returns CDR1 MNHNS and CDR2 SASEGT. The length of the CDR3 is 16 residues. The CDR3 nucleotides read TGTGCCAGCAGTGAGAAGGGGGGCGGAAACCAAGAGACCCAGTACTTC. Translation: CASSEKGGGNQETQYF.

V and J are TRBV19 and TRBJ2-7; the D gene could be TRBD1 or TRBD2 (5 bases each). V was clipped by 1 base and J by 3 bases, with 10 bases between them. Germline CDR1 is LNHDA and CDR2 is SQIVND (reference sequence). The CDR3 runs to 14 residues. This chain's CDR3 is CASSIAWDDYEQYF. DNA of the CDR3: TGTGCCAGTAGTATAGCCTGGGACGACTACGAGCAGTACTTC.

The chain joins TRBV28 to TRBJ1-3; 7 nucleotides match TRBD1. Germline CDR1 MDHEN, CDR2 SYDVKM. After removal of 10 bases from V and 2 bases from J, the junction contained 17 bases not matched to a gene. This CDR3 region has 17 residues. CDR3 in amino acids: CATRGIGAGGTGNTIYF. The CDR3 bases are TGTGCCACCCGAGGGATTGGGGCAGGGGGGACTGGAAACACCATATATTTT.

The CDR3 DNA reads as TGTGCCAGCAGCTTGAAGGGACCTAATGAAAAACTGTTTTTT. Residues: CASSLKGPNEKLFF. J is TRBJ1-4 and V is TRBV5-5, with a tentative D call TRBD1 (5 bases). CDR1 SGHKS and CDR2 YYEKEE come from the germline V gene (reference sequence). This CDR3 is 14 amino acids long. V was pared by 1 base and J by 3 bases, with 7 bases between. Full variable domain (rest looked up from reference TRBV5-5 and TRBJ1-4): DAGVTQSPTHLIKTRGQQVTLRCSPISGHKSVSWYQQVLGQGPQFIFQYYEKEERGRGNFPDRFSARQFPNYSSELNVNALLLGDSALYLCASSLKGPNEKLFFGSGTQLSVL.

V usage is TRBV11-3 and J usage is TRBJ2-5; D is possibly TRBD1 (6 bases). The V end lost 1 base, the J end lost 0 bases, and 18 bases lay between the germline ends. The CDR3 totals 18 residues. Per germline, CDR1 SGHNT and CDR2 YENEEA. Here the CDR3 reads CASSLGNSWQGYQETQYF. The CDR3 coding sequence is TGTGCCAGCAGCTTAGGGAACTCATGGCAGGGGTACCAAGAGACCCAGTACTTC.

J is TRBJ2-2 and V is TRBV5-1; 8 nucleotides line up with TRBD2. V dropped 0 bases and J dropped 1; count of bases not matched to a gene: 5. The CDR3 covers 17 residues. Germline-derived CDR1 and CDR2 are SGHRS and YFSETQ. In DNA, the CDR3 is TGCGCCAGCAGCTTGGTCGGTAGCGGGGTGAACACCGGGGAGCTGTTTTTT. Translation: CASSLVGSGVNTGELFF.

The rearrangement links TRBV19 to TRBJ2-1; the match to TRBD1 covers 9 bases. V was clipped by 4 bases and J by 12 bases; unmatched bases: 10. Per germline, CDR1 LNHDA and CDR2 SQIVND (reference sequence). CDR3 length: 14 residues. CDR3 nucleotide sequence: TGTGCCAGTAGTAGCGAGGGACAGGGTATGTGGCAGTTCTTC. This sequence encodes CASSSEGQGMWQFF.

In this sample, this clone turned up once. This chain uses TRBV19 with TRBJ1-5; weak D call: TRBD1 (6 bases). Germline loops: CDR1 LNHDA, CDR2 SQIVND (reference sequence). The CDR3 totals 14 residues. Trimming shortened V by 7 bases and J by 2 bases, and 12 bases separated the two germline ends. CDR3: CASTSTGRNQPQHF. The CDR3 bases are TGTGCCAGTACCTCAACAGGGCGCAATCAGCCCCAGCATTTT.

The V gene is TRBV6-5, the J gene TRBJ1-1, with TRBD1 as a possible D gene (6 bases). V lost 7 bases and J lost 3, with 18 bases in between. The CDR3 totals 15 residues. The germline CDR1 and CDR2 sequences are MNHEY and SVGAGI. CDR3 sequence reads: CASTRSGGAYTEAFF. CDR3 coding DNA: TGTGCCAGCACCCGCTCCGGGGGCGCGTACACTGAAGCTTTCTTT.

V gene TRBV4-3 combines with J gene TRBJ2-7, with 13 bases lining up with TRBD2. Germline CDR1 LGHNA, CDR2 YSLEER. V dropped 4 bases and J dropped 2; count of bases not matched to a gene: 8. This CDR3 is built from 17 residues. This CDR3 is CASSRGTSGENTYEQYF. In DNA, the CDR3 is TGCGCCAGCAGCCGCGGGACTAGCGGGGAGAATACCTACGAGCAGTACTTC.

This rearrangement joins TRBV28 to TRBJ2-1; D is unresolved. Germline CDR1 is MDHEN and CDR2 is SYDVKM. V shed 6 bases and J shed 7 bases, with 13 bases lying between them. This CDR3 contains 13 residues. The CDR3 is CASSLNRVNEQFF. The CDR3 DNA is TGTGCCAGCAGCCTAAACCGGGTTAATGAGCAGTTCTTC. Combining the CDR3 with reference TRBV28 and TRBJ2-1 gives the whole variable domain DVKVTQSSRYLVKRTGEKVFLECVQDMDHENMFWYRQDPGLGLRLIYFSYDVKMKEKGDIPEGYSVSREKKERFSLILESASTNQTSMYLCASSLNRVNEQFFGPGTRLTVL.

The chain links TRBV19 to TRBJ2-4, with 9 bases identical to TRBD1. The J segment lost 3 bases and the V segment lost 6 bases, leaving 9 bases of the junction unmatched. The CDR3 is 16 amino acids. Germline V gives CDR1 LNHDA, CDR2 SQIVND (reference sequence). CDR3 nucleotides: TGTGCCAGTAGGAAACAGGGGGCGGGCGACAAAAACATTCAGTACTTC. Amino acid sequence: CASRKQGAGDKNIQYF.

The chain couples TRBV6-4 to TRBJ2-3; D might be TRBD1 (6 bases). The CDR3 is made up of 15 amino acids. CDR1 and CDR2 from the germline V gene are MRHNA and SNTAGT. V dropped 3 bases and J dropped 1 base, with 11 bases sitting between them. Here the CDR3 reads CASSERSGGTDTQYF. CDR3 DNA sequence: TGTGCCAGCAGTGAACGGTCAGGGGGCACAGATACGCAGTATTTT.

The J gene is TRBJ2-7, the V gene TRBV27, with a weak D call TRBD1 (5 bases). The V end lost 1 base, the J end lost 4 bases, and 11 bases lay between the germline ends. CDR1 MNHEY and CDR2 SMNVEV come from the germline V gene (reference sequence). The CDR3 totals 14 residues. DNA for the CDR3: TGTGCCAGCAGTTTATGGGGCAGGGATTACGAGCAGTACTTC. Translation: CASSLWGRDYEQYF.

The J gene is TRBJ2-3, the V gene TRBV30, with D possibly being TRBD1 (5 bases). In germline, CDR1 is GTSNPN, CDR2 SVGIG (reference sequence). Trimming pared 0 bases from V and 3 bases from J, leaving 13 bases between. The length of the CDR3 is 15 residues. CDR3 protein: CAWSVRREGTDTQYF. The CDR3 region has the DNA TGTGCCTGGAGTGTACGCAGGGAAGGTACAGATACGCAGTATTTT.

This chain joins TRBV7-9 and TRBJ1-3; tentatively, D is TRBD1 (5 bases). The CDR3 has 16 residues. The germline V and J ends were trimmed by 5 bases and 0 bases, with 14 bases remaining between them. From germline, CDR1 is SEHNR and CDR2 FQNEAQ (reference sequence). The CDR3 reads CASSLGGASSGNTIYF. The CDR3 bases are TGTGCCAGCAGCCTCGGAGGGGCGAGCTCTGGAAACACCATATATTTT. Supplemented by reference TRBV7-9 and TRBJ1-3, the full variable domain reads DTGVSQNPRHKITKRGQNVTFRCDPISEHNRLYWYRQTLGQGPEFLTYFQNEAQLEKSRLLSDRFSAERPKGSFSTLEIQRTEQGDSAMYLCASSLGGASSGNTIYFGEGSWLTVV.

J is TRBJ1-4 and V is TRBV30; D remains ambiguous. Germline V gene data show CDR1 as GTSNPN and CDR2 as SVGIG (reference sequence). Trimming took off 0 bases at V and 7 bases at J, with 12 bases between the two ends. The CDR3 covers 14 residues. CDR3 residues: CAWSVGPPTEKLFF. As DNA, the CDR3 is TGTGCCTGGAGTGTTGGGCCACCGACTGAAAAACTGTTTTTT.

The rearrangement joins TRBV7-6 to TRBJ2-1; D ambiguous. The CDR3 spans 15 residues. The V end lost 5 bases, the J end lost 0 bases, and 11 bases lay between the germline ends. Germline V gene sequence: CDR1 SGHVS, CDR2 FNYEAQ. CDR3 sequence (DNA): TGTGCCAGCAGCCCGATTTACCGCTCCTACAATGAGCAGTTCTTC. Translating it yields CASSPIYRSYNEQFF.

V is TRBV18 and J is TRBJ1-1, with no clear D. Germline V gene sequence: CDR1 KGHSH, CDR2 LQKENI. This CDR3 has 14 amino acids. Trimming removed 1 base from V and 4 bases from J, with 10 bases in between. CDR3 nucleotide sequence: TGTGCCAGCTCACCACTGGGTTTAGGCACTGAAGCTTTCTTT. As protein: CASSPLGLGTEAFF.

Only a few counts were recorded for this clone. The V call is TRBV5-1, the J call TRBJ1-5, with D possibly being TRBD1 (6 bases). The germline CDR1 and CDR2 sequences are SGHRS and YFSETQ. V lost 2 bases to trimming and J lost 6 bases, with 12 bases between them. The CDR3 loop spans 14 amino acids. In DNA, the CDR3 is TGCGCCAGCAGCTTAAGGGGGGACGGTCAGCCCCAGCATTTT. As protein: CASSLRGDGQPQHF. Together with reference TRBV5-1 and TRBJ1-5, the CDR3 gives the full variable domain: KAGVTQTPRYLIKTRGQQVTLSCSPISGHRSVSWYQQTPGQGLQFLFEYFSETQRNKGNFPGRFSGRQFSNSRSEMNVSTLELGDSALYLCASSLRGDGQPQHFGDGTRLSIL.

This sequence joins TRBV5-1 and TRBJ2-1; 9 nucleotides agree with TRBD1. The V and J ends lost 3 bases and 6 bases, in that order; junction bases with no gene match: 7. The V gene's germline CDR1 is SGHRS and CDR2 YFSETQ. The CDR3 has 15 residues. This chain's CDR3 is CASSYPDRGGNEQFF. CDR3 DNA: TGCGCCAGCAGCTACCCGGACAGGGGTGGCAATGAGCAGTTCTTC.